The text below deals with one T cell receptor beta chain. The CDR3 is made up of 15 amino acids. Trimming took 3 bases from V and 4 from J, leaving 10 bases between them. The germline V gene encodes CDR1 KGHSH and CDR2 LQKENI. These data are taken from a study of blood T cell repertoires in COVID-19. Study overall: PBMCs, B-cell-depleted T cells, or T cells provided the cDNA or gDNA that made up the material.

Measured with immunoSEQ multiplex PCR; TCRdb has only the in-frame clones, and not every one. Of tens of thousands of clones listed, 76% were seen once; the top ten hold 5.5% to 7%. The chain combines TRBV18 with TRBJ2-6; D gene ambiguous. The receptor's source is a woman between 50 and 59 years old with active or convalescent COVID-19. Sequenced input: peripheral blood. The CDR3 coding sequence is TGTGCCAGCTCACCCCGGGTAGGAGGGGCCAACGTCCTGACTTTC. Translated, it gives CASSPRVGGANVLTF.